The 18 T cell receptor beta chains below were found in one sample sequenced in a study of blood T cell repertoires in COVID-19. Clones were read by immunoSEQ multiplex PCR, and TCRdb kept only the in-frame ones, dropping some. This table holds 250,000 to 300,000 clones, 89% found once. Source material: peripheral blood. The receptor set was obtained from a man aged 45-60 years with acute or convalescent COVID-19.

With respect to this clone: At one end the junction does not follow the germline gene, possibly because of a read error. The CDR3 coding sequence is TGTGCCAGCAGTTTAGGACCAGCAGGGGGCGACGAGCAGTACTTC. This sequence encodes CASSLGPAGGDEQYF. The chain uses TRBV7-9 and TRBJ2-7; the match to TRBD1 covers 8 bases. This CDR3 region has 15 residues. The germline V gene has CDR1 SEHNR and CDR2 FQNEAQ (reference sequence).

This clone was counted between two and nine times. The V and J genes are TRBV10-1 and TRBJ1-1; 9 bases map to TRBD1. V shed 7 bases and J 10 bases; nucleotides not matched to a gene: 13. Germline V gene lookup returns CDR1 WNHNN and CDR2 SYGVQD (reference sequence). The CDR3 has 14 amino acids. Written as DNA, the CDR3 is TGCGCCAGCACGGACACTGAGACAGGGGGTCGAGCTTTCTTT. Residues: CASTDTETGGRAFF.

The chain employs TRBV19 and TRBJ2-5; TRBD2 agrees at 9 bases. From germline, CDR1 is LNHDA and CDR2 SQIVND (reference sequence). This CDR3 is 15 amino acids long. V was pared by 6 bases and J by 0 bases, with 5 bases of the junction left unmatched. The CDR3 protein is CASSLSGGHQETQYF. The DNA for the CDR3 is TGTGCCAGTAGCCTAAGCGGGGGGCACCAAGAGACCCAGTACTTC. Supplemented by reference TRBV19 and TRBJ2-5, the full variable domain reads DGGITQSPKYLFRKEGQNVTLSCEQNLNHDAMYWYRQDPGQGLRLIYYSQIVNDFQKGDIAEGYSVSREKKESFPLTVTSAQKNPTAFYLCASSLSGGHQETQYFGPGTRLLVL.

This clone was found a few times. CDR3 DNA: TGCGCCAGCAGCTTGGGTGGGACACTCTCTGGAAACACCATATATTTT. As protein: CASSLGGTLSGNTIYF. This chain joins TRBV5-1 and TRBJ1-3; the D gene is possibly TRBD1 (6 bases). V gave up 0 bases and J gave up 0 bases, with 10 bases separating them. The CDR3 length is 16 residues. The germline gives CDR1 SGHRS, CDR2 YFSETQ.

V is TRBV12-5 and J is TRBJ2-7; TRBD1 is a possible D gene (6 bases). This CDR3 is built from 14 residues. CDR1 LGHNT and CDR2 FRNRAP come from the germline V gene. Trimming removed 3 bases at V and 4 bases at J, with 13 bases between. CDR3 sequence: CASGFSGVRYEQYF. The CDR3, as DNA: TGTGCTAGTGGTTTTTCAGGGGTAAGGTACGAGCAGTACTTC.

This chain joins TRBV6-5 and TRBJ1-4; tentative D call: TRBD1 (5 bases). Germline values: CDR1 MNHEY, CDR2 SVGAGI. Trimming pared 8 bases from V and 13 bases from J, leaving 23 bases between. This CDR3 spans 14 amino acids. As DNA, the CDR3 is TGTGCCAGCTCTGTAGGGTCAGGAAGAACAGGACTGTTTTTT. Amino acids: CASSVGSGRTGLFF.

The chain combines TRBV18 with TRBJ1-2; D gene ambiguous. Germline values: CDR1 KGHSH, CDR2 LQKENI. The V end lost 5 bases, the J end lost 8 bases, and 9 bases lay between the germline ends. CDR3 length: 11 amino acids. The CDR3: CASSAPGGYTF. In DNA, the CDR3 is TGTGCCAGCTCAGCCCCAGGCGGCTACACCTTC.

This chain links TRBV19 with TRBJ1-1, with D maybe TRBD1 (6 bases). V lost 1 base and J lost 5, with 14 bases in between. Germline CDR1 is LNHDA and CDR2 is SQIVND (reference sequence). This CDR3 comprises 15 residues. The CDR3: CASSIGRGGTTEAFF. CDR3 nucleotides: TGTGCCAGTAGTATAGGGAGGGGGGGGACTACTGAAGCTTTCTTT.

This clone was recorded only once. The chain recombines TRBV5-5 with TRBJ2-6, with no clear D. Trimming left V 1 base short and J 2 bases short, with 13 bases between. The CDR3 runs to 17 residues. The germline gives CDR1 SGHKS, CDR2 YYEKEE (reference sequence). DNA for the CDR3: TGTGCCAGCAGCTTGCAGGCCCAGTACGCTGGGGCCAACGTCCTGACTTTC. It encodes CASSLQAQYAGANVLTF. Filled out from reference TRBV5-5 and TRBJ2-6, the complete variable domain reads DAGVTQSPTHLIKTRGQQVTLRCSPISGHKSVSWYQQVLGQGPQFIFQYYEKEERGRGNFPDRFSARQFPNYSSELNVNALLLGDSALYLCASSLQAQYAGANVLTFGAGSRLTVL.

In this sample, this clone turned up once. The J gene is TRBJ2-2, the V gene TRBV5-5; 8 bases match TRBD1. This CDR3 is 14 amino acids long. V dropped 3 bases and J dropped 8; count of bases not matched to a gene: 6. The germline V gene encodes CDR1 SGHKS and CDR2 YYEKEE (reference sequence). The CDR3 nucleotides read TGTGCCAGCAGCTCCGGACAGGGTATGGGGGAGCTGTTTTTT. This translates into CASSSGQGMGELFF.

This chain connects TRBV6-5 to TRBJ2-7; 8 bases map to TRBD1. The CDR3 covers 12 residues. In germline, CDR1 is MNHEY, CDR2 SVGAGI. With 5 bases clipped from V and 9 bases from J, the junction kept 6 bases outside the gene matches. CDR3 region: CASSPDRVGQYF. CDR3 coding DNA: TGTGCCAGCAGTCCGGACAGGGTGGGGCAGTACTTC.

The V and J genes are TRBV30 and TRBJ1-4, with D possibly matching TRBD1 (5 bases). The germline V and J ends were trimmed by 3 bases and 4 bases, with 12 bases remaining between them. The CDR3 runs 14 residues. Germline assignment: CDR1 GTSNPN and CDR2 SVGIG (reference sequence). In DNA form, the CDR3 reads TGTGCCTGGAGGTGGGGCAGGCTTAATGAAAAACTGTTTTTT. Translating it yields CAWRWGRLNEKLFF.

The chain couples TRBV18 to TRBJ1-5; weak D call: TRBD1 (6 bases). This CDR3 has 14 amino acids. Trimming stripped 2 bases from V and 9 bases from J, with 14 bases between. Per germline, CDR1 KGHSH and CDR2 LQKENI. CDR3 residues: CASSPKEGGWPQHF. The CDR3 DNA is TGTGCCAGCTCACCAAAGGAGGGGGGGTGGCCCCAGCATTTT.

The chain uses TRBV3-1 (or the pseudogene TRBV3-2) and TRBJ2-2; 11 bases fit TRBD2. The CDR3 runs to 19 residues. Germline V gene lookup returns CDR1 LGHDT and CDR2 YNNKEL (reference sequence). V was pared by 1 base and J by 1 base, with 8 bases of the junction left unmatched. For the CDR3, the DNA is TGTGCCAGCAGCCAAGCCCTACTAGCGGGGGCCGTGAACACCGGGGAGCTGTTTTTT. Residues: CASSQALLAGAVNTGELFF.

The chain couples TRBV2 to TRBJ2-3, with TRBD2 matching over 8 bases. In germline, CDR1 is SNHLY, CDR2 FYNNEI. The CDR3 is 17 amino acids. V shed 3 bases, J shed 2 bases, and the junction held 10 bases outside the gene matches. For the CDR3, the DNA is TGTGCCAGCAGTGATAGCGGGGAACCCCTGGACACAGATACGCAGTATTTT. Translated, it gives CASSDSGEPLDTDTQYF. Supplemented by reference TRBV2 and TRBJ2-3, the full variable domain reads EPEVTQTPSHQVTQMGQEVILRCVPISNHLYFYWYRQILGQKVEFLVSFYNNEISEKSEIFDDQFSVERPDGSNFTLKIRSTKLEDSAMYFCASSDSGEPLDTDTQYFGPGTRLTVL.

V gene TRBV9 combines with J gene TRBJ2-5; D is possibly TRBD1 (7 bases). V was cut by 3 bases and J by 2 bases, with 14 bases left in between. This CDR3 spans 15 amino acids. The germline CDR1 and CDR2 sequences are SGDLS and YYNGEE. The CDR3 bases are TGTGCCAGCAGCGGCGGGACAGCGATACAAGAGACCCAGTACTTC. It is translated as CASSGGTAIQETQYF.

This CDR3 reads CASSLRRNQETQYF. In DNA form, the CDR3 reads TGCGCCAGCAGCTTGCGGCGGAACCAAGAGACCCAGTACTTC. The chain employs TRBV5-1 and TRBJ2-5; D remains ambiguous. The CDR3 is 14 residues long. Trimming pared 1 base from V and 0 bases from J, leaving 7 bases between. CDR1 SGHRS and CDR2 YFSETQ come from the germline V gene.

A single count supports this clone. This sequence joins TRBV6-5 and TRBJ1-1; tentative D call: TRBD1 (5 bases). This CDR3 spans 13 amino acids. Germline V gene lookup returns CDR1 MNHEY and CDR2 SVGAGI. Trimming stripped 2 bases from V and 4 bases from J, with 8 bases between. The CDR3 DNA follows: TGTGCCAGCAGTTACCTAAGGGGCACTGAAGCTTTCTTT. It encodes CASSYLRGTEAFF.